The clone carrying this TCR beta chain was detected a few times. Its specificity is not known. Generation of TCR cDNA used 5'RACE template switching (which added a universal primer site and UMIs). TCRdb itself ran the 5' RACE reads through MiXCR, one entry per CDR3 protein. The repertoire holds 280,000 or so distinct CDR3 sequences, with 8.7% as singletons. Trimming at V came to 9 bases and at J to 3 bases, leaving 14 bases not matched to a gene. The CDR3 has 16 residues. The V gene's germline CDR1 is MNHEY and CDR2 SMNVEV (reference sequence). These data come from a study of T cells after yellow fever vaccination. Across the whole study: Fractions of low cell number were prepared using SMART-Seq v4 Ultra Low Input.

Overall study results and limits: Overlap between CD4 and CD8 compartments was detected for a small share of clonotypes. A weaker secondary response peaked on day 5, the primary on day 15.

The source of this sequence is a man aged 18 to 35 who received the YFV17D yellow fever vaccine. The chain has TRBV27 and TRBJ2-1; 7 nucleotides agree with TRBD1. This specimen consisted of CD4+ T cells sorted from PBMCs, obtained 5 days after the yellow fever booster vaccination. CDR3 amino acids: CASTSSQGQYYNEQFF. The CDR3 bases are TGTGCCAGTACATCCTCACAGGGGCAGTACTACAATGAGCAGTTCTTC.